This T cell receptor beta chain comes out of a study of blood T cell repertoires in COVID-19. About the study: The origin of the acute and convalescent COVID-19 samples was the United States, Italy and Spain. Nucleic acid was either cDNA or gDNA, and it came from T cells, B-cell-depleted T cells, or PBMCs.

Individuals drawn from approximately 26 US areas were roughly 18 to 95 years old. Clinical history as reported by participants underpinned cohort assignment. The V end was cut by 3 bases, the J end by 3 bases, with 12 bases between. This CDR3 is built from 14 residues. The germline V gene encodes CDR1 MDHEN and CDR2 SYDVKM. The repertoire was sequenced with immunoSEQ multiplex PCR; TCRdb's copy has only in-frame clones and lacks some. This repertoire shows some 260,000 clones, roughly 80% found once; its top ten account for 4.1%. This clonotype was sampled from a man in his thirties or forties with acute COVID-19. The sample consisted of PBMCs or T cells enriched from blood (not recorded which). The chain recombines TRBV28 with TRBJ2-7; maybe TRBD2 (5 bases). CDR3 coding DNA: TGTGCCAGCAGTTTTGGAGGCAGCGTCTACGAGCAGTACGTC. It specifies CASSFGGSVYEQYV.